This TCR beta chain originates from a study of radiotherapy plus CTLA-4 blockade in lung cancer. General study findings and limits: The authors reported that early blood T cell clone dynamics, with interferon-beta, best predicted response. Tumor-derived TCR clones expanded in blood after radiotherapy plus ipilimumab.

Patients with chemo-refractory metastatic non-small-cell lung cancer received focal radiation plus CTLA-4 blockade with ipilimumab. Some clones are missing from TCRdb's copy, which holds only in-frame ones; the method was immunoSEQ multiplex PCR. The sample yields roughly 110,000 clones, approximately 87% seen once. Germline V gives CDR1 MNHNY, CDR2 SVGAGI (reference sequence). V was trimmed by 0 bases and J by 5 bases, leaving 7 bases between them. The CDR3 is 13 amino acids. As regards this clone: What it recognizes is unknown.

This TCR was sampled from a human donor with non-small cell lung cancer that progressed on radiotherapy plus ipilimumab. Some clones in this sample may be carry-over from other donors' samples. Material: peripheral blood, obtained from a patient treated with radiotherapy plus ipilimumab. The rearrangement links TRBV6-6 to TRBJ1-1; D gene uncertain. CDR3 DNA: TGTGCCAGCAGTTACTCGACGGAAACTGAAGCTTTCTTT. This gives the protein CASSYSTETEAFF.